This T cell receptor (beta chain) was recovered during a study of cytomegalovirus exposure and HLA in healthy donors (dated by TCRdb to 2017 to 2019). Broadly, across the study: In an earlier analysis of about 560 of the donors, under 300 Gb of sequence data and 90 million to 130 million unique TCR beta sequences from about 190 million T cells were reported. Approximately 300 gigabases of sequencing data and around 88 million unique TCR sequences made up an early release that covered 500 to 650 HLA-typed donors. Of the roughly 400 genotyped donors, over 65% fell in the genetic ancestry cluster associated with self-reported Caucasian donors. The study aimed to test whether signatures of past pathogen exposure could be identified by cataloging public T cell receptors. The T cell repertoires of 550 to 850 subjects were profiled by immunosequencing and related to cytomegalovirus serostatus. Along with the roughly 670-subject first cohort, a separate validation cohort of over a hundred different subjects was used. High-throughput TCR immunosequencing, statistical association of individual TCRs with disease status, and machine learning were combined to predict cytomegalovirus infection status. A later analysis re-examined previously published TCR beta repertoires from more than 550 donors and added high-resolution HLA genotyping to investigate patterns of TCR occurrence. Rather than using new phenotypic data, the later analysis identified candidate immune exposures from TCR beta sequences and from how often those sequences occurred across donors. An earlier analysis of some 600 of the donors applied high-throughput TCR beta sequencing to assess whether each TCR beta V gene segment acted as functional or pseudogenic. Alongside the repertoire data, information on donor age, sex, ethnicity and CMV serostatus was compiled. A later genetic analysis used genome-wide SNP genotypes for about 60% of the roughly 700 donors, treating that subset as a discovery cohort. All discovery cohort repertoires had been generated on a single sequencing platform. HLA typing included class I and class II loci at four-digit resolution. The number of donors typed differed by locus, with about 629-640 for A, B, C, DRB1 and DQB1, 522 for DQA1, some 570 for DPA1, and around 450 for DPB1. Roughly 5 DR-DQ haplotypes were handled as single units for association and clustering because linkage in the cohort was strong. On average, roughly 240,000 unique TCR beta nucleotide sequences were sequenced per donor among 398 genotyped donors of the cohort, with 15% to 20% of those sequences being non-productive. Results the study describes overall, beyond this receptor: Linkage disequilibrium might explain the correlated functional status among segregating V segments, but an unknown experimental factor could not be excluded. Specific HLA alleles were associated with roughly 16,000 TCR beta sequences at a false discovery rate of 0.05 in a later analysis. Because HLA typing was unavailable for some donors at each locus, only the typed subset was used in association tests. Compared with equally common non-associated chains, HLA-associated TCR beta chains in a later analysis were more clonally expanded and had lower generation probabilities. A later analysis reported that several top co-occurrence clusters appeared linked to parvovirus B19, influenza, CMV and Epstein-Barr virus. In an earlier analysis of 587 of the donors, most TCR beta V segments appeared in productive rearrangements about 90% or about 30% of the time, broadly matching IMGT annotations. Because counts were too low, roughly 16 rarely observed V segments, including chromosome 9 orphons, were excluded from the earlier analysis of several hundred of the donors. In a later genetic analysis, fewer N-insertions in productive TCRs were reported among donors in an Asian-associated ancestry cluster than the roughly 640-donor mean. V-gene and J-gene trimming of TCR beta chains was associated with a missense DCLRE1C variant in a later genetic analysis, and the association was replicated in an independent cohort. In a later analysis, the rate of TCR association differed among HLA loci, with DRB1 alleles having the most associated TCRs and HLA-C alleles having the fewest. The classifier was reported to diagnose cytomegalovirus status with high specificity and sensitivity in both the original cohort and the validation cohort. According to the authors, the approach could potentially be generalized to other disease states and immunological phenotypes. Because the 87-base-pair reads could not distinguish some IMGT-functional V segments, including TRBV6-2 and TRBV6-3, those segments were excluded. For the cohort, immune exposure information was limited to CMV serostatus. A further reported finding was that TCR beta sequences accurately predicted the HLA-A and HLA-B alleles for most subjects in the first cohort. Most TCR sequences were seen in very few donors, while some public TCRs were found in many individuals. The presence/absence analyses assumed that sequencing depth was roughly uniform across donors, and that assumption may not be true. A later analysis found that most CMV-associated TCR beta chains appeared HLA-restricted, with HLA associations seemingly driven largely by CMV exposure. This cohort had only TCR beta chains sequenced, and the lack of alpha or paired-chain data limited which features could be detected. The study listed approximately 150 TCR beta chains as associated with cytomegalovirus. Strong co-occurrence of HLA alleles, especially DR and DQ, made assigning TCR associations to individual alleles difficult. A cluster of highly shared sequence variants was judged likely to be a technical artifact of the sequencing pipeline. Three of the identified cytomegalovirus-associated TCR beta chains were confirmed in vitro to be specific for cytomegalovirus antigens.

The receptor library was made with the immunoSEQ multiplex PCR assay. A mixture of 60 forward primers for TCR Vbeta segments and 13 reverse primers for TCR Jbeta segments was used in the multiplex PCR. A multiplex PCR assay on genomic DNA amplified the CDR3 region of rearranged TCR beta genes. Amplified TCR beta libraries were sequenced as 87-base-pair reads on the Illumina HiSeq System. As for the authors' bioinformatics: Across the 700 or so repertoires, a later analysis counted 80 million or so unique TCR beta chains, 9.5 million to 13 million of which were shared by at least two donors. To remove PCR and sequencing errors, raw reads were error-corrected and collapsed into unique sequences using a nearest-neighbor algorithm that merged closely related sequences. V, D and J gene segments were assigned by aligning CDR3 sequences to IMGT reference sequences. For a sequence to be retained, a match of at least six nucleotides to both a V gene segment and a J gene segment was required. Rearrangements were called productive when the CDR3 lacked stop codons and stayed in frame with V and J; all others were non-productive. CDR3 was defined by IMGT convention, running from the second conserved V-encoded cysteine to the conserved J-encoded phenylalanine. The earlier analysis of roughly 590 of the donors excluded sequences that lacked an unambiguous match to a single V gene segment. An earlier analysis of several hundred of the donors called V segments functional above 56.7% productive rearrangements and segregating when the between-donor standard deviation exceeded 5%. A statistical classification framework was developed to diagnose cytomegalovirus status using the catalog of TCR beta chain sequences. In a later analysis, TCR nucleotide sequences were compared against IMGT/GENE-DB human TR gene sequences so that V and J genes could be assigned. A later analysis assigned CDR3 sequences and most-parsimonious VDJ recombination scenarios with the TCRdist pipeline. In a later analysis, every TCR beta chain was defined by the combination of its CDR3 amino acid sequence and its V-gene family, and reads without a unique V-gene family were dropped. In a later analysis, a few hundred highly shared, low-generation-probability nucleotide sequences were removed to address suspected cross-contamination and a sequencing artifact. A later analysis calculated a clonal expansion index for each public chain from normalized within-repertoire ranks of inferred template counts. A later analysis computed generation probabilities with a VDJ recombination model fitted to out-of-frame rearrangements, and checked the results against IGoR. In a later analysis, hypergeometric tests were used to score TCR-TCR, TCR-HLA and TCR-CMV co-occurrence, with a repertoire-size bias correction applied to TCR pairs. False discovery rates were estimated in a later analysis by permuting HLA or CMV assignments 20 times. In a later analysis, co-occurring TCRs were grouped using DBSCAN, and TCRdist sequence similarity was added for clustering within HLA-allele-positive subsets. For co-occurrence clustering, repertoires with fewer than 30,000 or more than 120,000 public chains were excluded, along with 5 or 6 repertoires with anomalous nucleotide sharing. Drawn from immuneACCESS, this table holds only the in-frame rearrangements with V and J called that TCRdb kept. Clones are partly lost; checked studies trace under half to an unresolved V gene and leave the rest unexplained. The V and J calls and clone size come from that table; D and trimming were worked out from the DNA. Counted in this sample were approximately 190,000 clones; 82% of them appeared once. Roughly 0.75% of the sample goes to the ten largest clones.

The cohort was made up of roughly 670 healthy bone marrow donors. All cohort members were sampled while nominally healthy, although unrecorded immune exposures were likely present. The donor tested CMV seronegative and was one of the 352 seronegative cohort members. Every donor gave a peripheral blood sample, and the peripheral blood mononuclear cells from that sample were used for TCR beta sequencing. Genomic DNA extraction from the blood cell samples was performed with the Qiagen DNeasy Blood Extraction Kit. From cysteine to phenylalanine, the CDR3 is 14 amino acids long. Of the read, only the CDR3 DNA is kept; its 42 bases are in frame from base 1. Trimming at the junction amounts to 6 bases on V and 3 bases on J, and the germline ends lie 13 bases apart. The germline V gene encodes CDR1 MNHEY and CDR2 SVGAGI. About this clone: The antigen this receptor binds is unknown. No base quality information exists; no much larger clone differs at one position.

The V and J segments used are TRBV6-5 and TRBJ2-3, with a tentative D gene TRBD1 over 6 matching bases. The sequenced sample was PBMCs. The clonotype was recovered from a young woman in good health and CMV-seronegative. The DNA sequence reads TGTGCCAGCAGAAAACAGGGCTGGACAGATACGCAGTATTTT. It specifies CASRKQGWTDTQYF.